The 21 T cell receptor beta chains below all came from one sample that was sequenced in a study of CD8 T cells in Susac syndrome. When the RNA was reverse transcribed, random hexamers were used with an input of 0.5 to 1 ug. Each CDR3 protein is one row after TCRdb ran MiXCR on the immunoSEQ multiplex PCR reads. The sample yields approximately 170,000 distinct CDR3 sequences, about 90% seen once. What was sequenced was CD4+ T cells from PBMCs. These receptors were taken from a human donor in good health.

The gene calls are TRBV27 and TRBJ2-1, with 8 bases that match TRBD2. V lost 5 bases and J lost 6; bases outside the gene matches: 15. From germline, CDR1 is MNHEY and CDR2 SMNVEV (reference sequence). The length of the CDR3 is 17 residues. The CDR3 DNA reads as TGTGCCAGCAGTCCCCTCTGGGGTAGCGGGATTTCCAATGAGCAGTTCTTC. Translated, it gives CASSPLWGSGISNEQFF.

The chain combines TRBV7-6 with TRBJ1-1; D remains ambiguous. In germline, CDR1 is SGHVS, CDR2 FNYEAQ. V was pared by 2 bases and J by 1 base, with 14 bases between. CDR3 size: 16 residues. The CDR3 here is CASSLRNSGSNTEAFF. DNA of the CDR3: TGTGCCAGCAGCTTAAGAAACAGCGGATCGAACACTGAAGCTTTCTTT. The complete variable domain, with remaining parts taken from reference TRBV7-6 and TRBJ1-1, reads GAGVSQSPRYKVTKRGQDVALRCDPISGHVSLYWYRQALGQGPEFLTYFNYEAQQDKSGLPNDRFSAERPEGSISTLTIQRTEQRDSAMYRCASSLRNSGSNTEAFFGQGTRLTVV.

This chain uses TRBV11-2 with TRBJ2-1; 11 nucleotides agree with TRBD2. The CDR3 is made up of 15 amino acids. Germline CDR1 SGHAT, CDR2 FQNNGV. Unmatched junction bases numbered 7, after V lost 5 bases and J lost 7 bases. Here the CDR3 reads CASSPLAGEWNEQFF. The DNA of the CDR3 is TGTGCCAGCAGCCCACTAGCGGGAGAATGGAATGAGCAGTTCTTC.

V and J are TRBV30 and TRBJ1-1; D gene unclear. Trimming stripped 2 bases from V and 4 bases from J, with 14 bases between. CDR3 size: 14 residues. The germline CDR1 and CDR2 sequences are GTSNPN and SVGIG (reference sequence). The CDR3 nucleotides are TGTGCCTGGAGTCGGGCAGCGGGTGGCACTGAAGCTTTCTTT. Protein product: CAWSRAAGGTEAFF.

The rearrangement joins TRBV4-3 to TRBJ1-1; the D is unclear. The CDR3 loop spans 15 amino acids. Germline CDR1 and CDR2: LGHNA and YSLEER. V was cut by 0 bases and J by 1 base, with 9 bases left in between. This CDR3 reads CASSQEQSWNTEAFF. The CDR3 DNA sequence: TGCGCCAGCAGCCAAGAACAGAGCTGGAACACTGAAGCTTTCTTT.

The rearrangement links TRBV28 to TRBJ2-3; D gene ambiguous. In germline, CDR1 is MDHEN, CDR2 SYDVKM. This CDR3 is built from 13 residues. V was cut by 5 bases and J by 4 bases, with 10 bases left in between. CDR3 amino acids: CASSAPRSDTQYF. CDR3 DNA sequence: TGTGCCAGCAGTGCCCCCAGGTCAGATACGCAGTATTTT.

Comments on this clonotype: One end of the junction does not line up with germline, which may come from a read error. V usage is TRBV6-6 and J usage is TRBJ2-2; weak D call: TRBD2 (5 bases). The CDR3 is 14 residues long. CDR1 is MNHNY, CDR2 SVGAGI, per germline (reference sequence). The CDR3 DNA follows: TGTGCCAGCAGGTCGCGGGCCGTCACCCGGGAGCTGTTTTTT. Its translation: CASRSRAVTRELFF.

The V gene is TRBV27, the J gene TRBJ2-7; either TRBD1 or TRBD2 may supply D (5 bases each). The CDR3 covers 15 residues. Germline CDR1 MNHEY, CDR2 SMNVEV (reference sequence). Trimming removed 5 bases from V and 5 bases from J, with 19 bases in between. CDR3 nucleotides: TGTGCCAGCAGTCTAGCCCCAGGGTGGGGAAACGAGCAGTACTTC. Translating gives CASSLAPGWGNEQYF.

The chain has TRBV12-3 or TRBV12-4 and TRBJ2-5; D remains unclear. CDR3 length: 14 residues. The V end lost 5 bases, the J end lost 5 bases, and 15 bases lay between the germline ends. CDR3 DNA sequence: TGTGCCAGCAGTCCCCAATCCTTGGAGGAGACCCAGTACTTC. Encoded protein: CASSPQSLEETQYF.

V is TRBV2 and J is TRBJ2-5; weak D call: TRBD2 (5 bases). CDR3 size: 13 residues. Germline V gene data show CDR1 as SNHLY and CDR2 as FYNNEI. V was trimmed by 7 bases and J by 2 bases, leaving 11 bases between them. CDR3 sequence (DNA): TGTGCCAGCACCCGGGGTTCTCAAGAGACCCAGTACTTC. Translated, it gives CASTRGSQETQYF.

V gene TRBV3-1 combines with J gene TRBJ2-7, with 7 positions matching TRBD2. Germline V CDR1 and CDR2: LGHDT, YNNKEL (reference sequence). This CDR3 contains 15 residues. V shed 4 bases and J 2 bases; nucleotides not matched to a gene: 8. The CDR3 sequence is CASSPPGGGPYEQYF. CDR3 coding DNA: TGTGCCAGCAGCCCCCCCGGGGGAGGGCCCTACGAGCAGTACTTC.

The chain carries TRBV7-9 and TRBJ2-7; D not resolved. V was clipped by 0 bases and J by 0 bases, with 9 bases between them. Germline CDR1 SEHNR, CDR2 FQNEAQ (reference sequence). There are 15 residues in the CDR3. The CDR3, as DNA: TGTGCCAGCAGCTTAGCAGGGTTCCTCTCCTACGAGCAGTACTTC. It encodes CASSLAGFLSYEQYF.

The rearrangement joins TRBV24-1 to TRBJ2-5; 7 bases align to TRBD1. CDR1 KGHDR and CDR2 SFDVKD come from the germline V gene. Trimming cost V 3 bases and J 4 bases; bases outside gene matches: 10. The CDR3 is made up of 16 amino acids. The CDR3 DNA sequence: TGTGCCACCAGTGATCCCCTGACAGGGCTAGCAGAGACCCAGTACTTC. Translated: CATSDPLTGLAETQYF.

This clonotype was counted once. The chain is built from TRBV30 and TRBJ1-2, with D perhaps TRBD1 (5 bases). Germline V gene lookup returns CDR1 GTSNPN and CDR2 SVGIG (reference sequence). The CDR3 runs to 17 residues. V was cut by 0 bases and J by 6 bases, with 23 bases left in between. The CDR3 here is CAWSVRRGDPGGHGYTF. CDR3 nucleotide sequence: TGTGCCTGGAGTGTACGGCGGGGGGACCCAGGAGGCCATGGCTACACCTTC.

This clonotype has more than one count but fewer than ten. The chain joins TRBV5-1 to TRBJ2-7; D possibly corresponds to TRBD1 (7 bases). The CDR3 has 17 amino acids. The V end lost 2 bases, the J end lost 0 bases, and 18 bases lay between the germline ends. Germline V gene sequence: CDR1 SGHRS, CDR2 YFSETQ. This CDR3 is CASSFYPSRDSSYEQYF. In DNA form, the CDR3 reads TGCGCCAGCAGCTTTTATCCTTCGCGGGACAGCTCCTACGAGCAGTACTTC.

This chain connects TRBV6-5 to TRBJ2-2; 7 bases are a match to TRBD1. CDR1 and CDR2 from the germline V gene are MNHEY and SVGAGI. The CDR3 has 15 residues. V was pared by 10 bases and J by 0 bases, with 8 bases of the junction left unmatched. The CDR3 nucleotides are TGTGCCACCAAACGAGGGACAGCGAACACCGGGGAGCTGTTTTTT. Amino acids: CATKRGTANTGELFF.

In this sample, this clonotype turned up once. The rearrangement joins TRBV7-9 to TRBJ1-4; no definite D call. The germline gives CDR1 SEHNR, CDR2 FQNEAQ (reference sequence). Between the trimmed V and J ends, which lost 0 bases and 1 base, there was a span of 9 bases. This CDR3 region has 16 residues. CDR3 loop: CASSLAARLTNEKLFF. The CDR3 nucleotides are TGTGCCAGCAGCTTAGCGGCACGACTAACTAATGAAAAACTGTTTTTT.

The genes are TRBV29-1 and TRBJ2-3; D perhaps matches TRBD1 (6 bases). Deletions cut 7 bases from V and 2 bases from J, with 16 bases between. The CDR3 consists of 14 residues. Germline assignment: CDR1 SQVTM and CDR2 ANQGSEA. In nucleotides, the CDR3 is TGCAGCGCAAAGGGGGTGGGGCCCACAGATACGCAGTATTTT. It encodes CSAKGVGPTDTQYF.

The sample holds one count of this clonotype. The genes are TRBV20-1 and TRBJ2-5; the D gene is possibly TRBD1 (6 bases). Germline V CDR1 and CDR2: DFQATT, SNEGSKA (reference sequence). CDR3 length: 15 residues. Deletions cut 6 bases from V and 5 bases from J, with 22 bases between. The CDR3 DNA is TGCAGTGCCTCCCCCCTAACGGGAAGGGGGGAGACCCAGTACTTC. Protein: CSASPLTGRGETQYF.

The CDR3 here is CSASLSGGHYEQYF. The CDR3 coding sequence is TGCAGTGCTAGCTTAAGCGGGGGTCACTACGAGCAGTACTTC. The chain joins TRBV20-1 to TRBJ2-7, with 8 bases aligning to TRBD2. The junction had 7 bases not matched to a gene; V was cut back by 3 bases and J by 3 bases. Germline V gene data show CDR1 as DFQATT and CDR2 as SNEGSKA (reference sequence). The CDR3 extends over 14 amino acids.

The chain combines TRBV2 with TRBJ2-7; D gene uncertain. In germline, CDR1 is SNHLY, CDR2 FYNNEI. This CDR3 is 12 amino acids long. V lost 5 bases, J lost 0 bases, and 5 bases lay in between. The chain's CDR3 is CASSPHSYEQYF. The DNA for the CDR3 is TGTGCCAGCAGTCCTCACTCCTACGAGCAGTACTTC. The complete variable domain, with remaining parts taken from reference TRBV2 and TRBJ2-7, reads EPEVTQTPSHQVTQMGQEVILRCVPISNHLYFYWYRQILGQKVEFLVSFYNNEISEKSEIFDDQFSVERPDGSNFTLKIRSTKLEDSAMYFCASSPHSYEQYFGPGTRLTVT.